Each of the 25 T cell receptor beta chains below was sequenced from the same sample in a study of T cell repertoires in cytomegalovirus infection. Antigens of these TCRs are unknown. TCRdb recomputed calls from the reads with MiXCR, one row per CDR3 protein. This sample has about 330,000 distinct CDR3 sequences, with 34% found just once. The sequencing here drew on cultured PBMCs, taken from culture after CMV antigen stimulation. All receptors come from a human donor in good health (CMV status not recorded). Some clones in this sample may be carry-over from other donors' samples.

This clonotype was observed a few times. The rearrangement links TRBV7-8 to TRBJ2-5; no clear D gene. The V and J ends lost 4 bases and 6 bases respectively, with 18 bases between them. This CDR3 spans 15 amino acids. CDR1 is SGHVS, CDR2 FQNEAQ, per germline. The CDR3: CASSSAVGREKTQYF. In DNA form, the CDR3 reads TGTGCCAGCAGCTCCGCAGTGGGCCGCGAAAAGACCCAGTACTTC. Drawing the rest from reference TRBV7-8 and TRBJ2-5, the complete variable domain is GAGVSQSPRYKVAKRGQDVALRCDPISGHVSLFWYQQALGQGPEFLTYFQNEAQLDKSGLPSDRFFAERPEGSVSTLKIQRTQQEDSAVYLCASSSAVGREKTQYFGPGTRLLVL.

The gene calls are TRBV12-3 or TRBV12-4 and TRBJ1-5; no firm D call. The CDR3 loop spans 14 amino acids. V was pared by 1 base and J by 7 bases, with 11 bases between. CDR3 protein: CASSLGVSGQPQHF. CDR3 DNA sequence: TGTGCCAGCAGTTTAGGGGTTAGCGGCCAGCCCCAGCATTTT.

The table lists this clonotype with a count of one. The chain uses TRBV28 and TRBJ1-1; TRBD1 is a possible D gene (6 bases). The CDR3 is made up of 13 amino acids. Trimming took 6 bases from V and 6 from J, leaving 14 bases between them. Germline assignment: CDR1 MDHEN and CDR2 SYDVKM. CDR3 nucleotides: TGTGCCAGCAGGTCTACAGGGTCGGCTGAAGCTTTCTTT. Protein product: CASRSTGSAEAFF. The full variable domain, completed using reference TRBV28 and TRBJ1-1, is DVKVTQSSRYLVKRTGEKVFLECVQDMDHENMFWYRQDPGLGLRLIYFSYDVKMKEKGDIPEGYSVSREKKERFSLILESASTNQTSMYLCASRSTGSAEAFFGQGTRLTVV.

The rearrangement joins TRBV12-3 or TRBV12-4 to TRBJ2-4; D is ambiguous. The V and J ends lost 2 bases and 0 bases respectively, with 14 bases between them. This CDR3 contains 17 residues. CDR3 amino acids: CASSLTPDSLAKNIQYF. Here the CDR3 DNA reads TGTGCCAGCAGTTTAACTCCCGATTCCTTAGCCAAAAACATTCAGTACTTC.

The gene calls are TRBV28 and TRBJ1-1; D remains unclear. V was clipped by 6 bases and J by 0 bases, with 20 bases between them. CDR1 is MDHEN and CDR2 is SYDVKM in the germline V gene. The CDR3 consists of 17 residues. As DNA, the CDR3 is TGTGCCAGCAGGCCCCCAGAGGGCGATAGAATGAACACTGAAGCTTTCTTT. Encoded protein: CASRPPEGDRMNTEAFF.

V usage is TRBV7-2 and J usage is TRBJ2-5, with TRBD2 matching 7 bases. The CDR3 extends over 11 amino acids. V lost 4 bases, J lost 11 bases, and 4 bases stayed unmatched. In germline, CDR1 is SGHTA, CDR2 FQGNSA. The CDR3 bases are TGTGCCAGCAGCTCTCCGGGGGGACAGTACTTC. Its protein product is CASSSPGGQYF. The whole variable domain, remainder taken from reference TRBV7-2 and TRBJ2-5, is GAGVSQSPSNKVTEKGKDVELRCDPISGHTALYWYRQSLGQGLEFLIYFQGNSAPDKSGLPSDRFSAERTGGSVSTLTIQRTQQEDSAVYLCASSSPGGQYFGPGTRLLVL.

This CDR3 is CASSSIAATEAFF. Here the CDR3 DNA reads TGTGCCAGCAGTTCAATCGCTGCCACTGAAGCTTTCTTT. The genes are TRBV2 and TRBJ1-1; the D is unclear. V dropped 5 bases and J dropped 4 bases, with 11 bases sitting between them. This CDR3 region has 13 residues. From germline, CDR1 is SNHLY and CDR2 FYNNEI.

This clonotype was found many times. V gene TRBV7-2 combines with J gene TRBJ2-1, with 10 bases that match TRBD1. Germline CDR1 and CDR2: SGHTA and FQGNSA. The CDR3 consists of 18 residues. The ends lost 6 bases at V and 3 bases at J; junction bases unmatched: 14. The chain's CDR3 is CASRDRGALDPYYNEQFF. CDR3 nucleotides: TGTGCCAGCAGGGACAGGGGGGCGTTAGACCCCTACTACAATGAGCAGTTCTTC.

The chain has TRBV7-3 and TRBJ2-5; D ambiguous. Germline lookup yields CDR1 SGHTA and CDR2 FQGTGA. The CDR3 length is 16 residues. V lost 2 bases and J 3 bases, leaving 16 bases between the germline ends. CDR3 sequence (DNA): TGTGCCAGCAGCTTAGCTTTGCGTGCCGGCGAAGAGACCCAGTACTTC. Protein product: CASSLALRAGEETQYF.

This clonotype occurred a few times. The chain uses TRBV12-3 or TRBV12-4 and TRBJ2-1; 8 positions agree with TRBD2. The CDR3 runs to 15 residues. The J segment lost 9 bases and the V segment lost 6 bases, leaving 13 bases of the junction unmatched. In nucleotides, the CDR3 is TGTGCCAGCAGGTCAGCAGGTTCCGGGAGGGGTGAGCAGTTCTTC. It encodes CASRSAGSGRGEQFF.

The rearrangement uses TRBV18 and TRBJ2-3; TRBD2 agrees at 12 bases. V gave up 3 bases and J gave up 4 bases; unmatched junction bases: 5. Germline lookup yields CDR1 KGHSH and CDR2 LQKENI. The length of the CDR3 is 16 residues. The DNA of the CDR3 is TGTGCCAGCTCACCGCTAGCGGGAGGGCCATCAGATACGCAGTATTTT. It translates to CASSPLAGGPSDTQYF.

The sample holds a few counts of this clonotype. This chain uses TRBV12-3 or TRBV12-4 with TRBJ1-2; D is perhaps TRBD1 (5 bases). The CDR3 sequence is 15 residues long. The ends were cut back, 5 bases at V and 4 bases at J, with 17 bases in the middle. CDR3 sequence reads: CASSPHPVRAYGYTF. The CDR3 nucleotides are TGTGCCAGCAGTCCTCATCCGGTCAGGGCCTATGGCTACACCTTC.

This sequence joins TRBV7-2 and TRBJ2-3, with D perhaps TRBD1 (5 bases). Trimming shortened V by 0 bases and J by 2 bases, and 6 bases separated the two germline ends. The CDR3 length is 14 residues. CDR1 is SGHTA, CDR2 FQGNSA, per germline. CDR3 DNA sequence: TGTGCCAGCAGCTTAGCGGGGCTCACAGATACGCAGTATTTT. Its translation is CASSLAGLTDTQYF.

The rearrangement joins TRBV19 to TRBJ2-7; D gene unclear. The CDR3 has 12 amino acids. Trimming shortened V by 4 bases and J by 7 bases, and 11 bases separated the two germline ends. Germline V gene data show CDR1 as LNHDA and CDR2 as SQIVND (reference sequence). The CDR3 region is CASSTIGGEQYV. The CDR3 nucleotides read TGTGCCAGTAGTACCATCGGTGGAGAGCAGTACGTC.

The J gene is TRBJ2-2, the V gene TRBV10-3; D ambiguous. Germline CDR1 is ENHRY and CDR2 is SYGVKD. Trimming cost V 4 bases and J 0 bases, with 9 bases left between them. The CDR3 has 15 residues. The CDR3 DNA sequence: TGTGCCATCAGTGCACAGCCGGCGAACACCGGGGAGCTGTTTTTT. The encoded protein is CAISAQPANTGELFF.

This clonotype has more than one count but fewer than ten. V and J are TRBV27 and TRBJ2-7; no definite D call. Per the germline V gene, CDR1 is MNHEY and CDR2 is SMNVEV (reference sequence). This CDR3 spans 14 amino acids. Trimming removed 10 bases at V and 0 bases at J, with 16 bases between. The CDR3 spells CATRRRPNSYEQYF. CDR3 nucleotide sequence: TGTGCCACCCGACGGCGTCCTAACTCCTACGAGCAGTACTTC.

This clonotype came up a few times. CDR3 sequence: CASSLASGSNTEAFF. The CDR3 DNA reads as TGTGCCAGCAGTTTAGCGTCGGGATCGAACACTGAAGCTTTCTTT. The genes are TRBV12-3 or TRBV12-4 and TRBJ1-1; the D is unclear. The CDR3 spans 15 residues. Trimming removed 0 bases at V and 1 base at J, with 9 bases between.

J is TRBJ2-3 and V is TRBV6-2 or TRBV6-3; D remains ambiguous. Germline V gene data show CDR1 as MNHEY and CDR2 as SVGEGT. The V end lost 7 bases, the J end lost 0 bases, and 14 bases lay between the germline ends. The CDR3 consists of 15 residues. CDR3 in amino acids: CASIPALTSTDTQYF. CDR3 coding DNA: TGTGCCAGCATCCCCGCCCTAACTAGCACAGATACGCAGTATTTT.

This chain joins TRBV9 and TRBJ2-5; D is ambiguous. Germline V gene lookup returns CDR1 SGDLS and CDR2 YYNGEE. This CDR3 region has 9 residues. V was cut by 7 bases and J by 10 bases, with 8 bases left in between. The CDR3: CASGADQYF. As DNA, the CDR3 is TGTGCCAGCGGCGCGGACCAGTACTTC.

The chain links TRBV2 to TRBJ2-2; D ambiguous. Germline assignment: CDR1 SNHLY and CDR2 FYNNEI. V dropped 6 bases and J dropped 2 bases, with 7 bases sitting between them. This CDR3 region has 13 residues. The CDR3, as DNA: TGTGCCAGCAGGGCAGACAACACCGGGGAGCTGTTTTTT. Residues: CASRADNTGELFF.

The V and J genes are TRBV20-1 and TRBJ2-5; 10 nucleotides align to TRBD2. There are 15 residues in the CDR3. CDR1 is DFQATT, CDR2 SNEGSKA, per germline (reference sequence). V was pared by 6 bases and J by 5 bases, with 12 bases of the junction left unmatched. CDR3 loop: CSAQRTSGGGETQYF. The CDR3 nucleotides are TGCAGTGCCCAGCGGACTAGCGGAGGGGGGGAGACCCAGTACTTC.

This clonotype has more than one count but fewer than ten. This chain links TRBV5-4 with TRBJ2-5, with TRBD2 matching over 10 bases. J lost 5 bases, V lost 3 bases, and 10 bases had no gene match. Germline lookup yields CDR1 SGHNT and CDR2 YYREEE (reference sequence). This CDR3 comprises 16 residues. The DNA of the CDR3 is TGTGCCAGCAGCTCGGACCCTCTAGCGGGAGTGGAGACCCAGTACTTC. Translated: CASSSDPLAGVETQYF.

The CDR3 DNA reads as TGTGCTAGTGGTTTGCCACAACTCGGGACAGGAACTTTCTTT. As protein: CASGLPQLGTGTFF. This chain uses TRBV12-5 with TRBJ1-1; 8 bases fit TRBD1. Looked up from germline, CDR1 is LGHNT and CDR2 is FRNRAP. V lost 2 bases to trimming and J lost 12 bases; unmatched junction nucleotides: 11. The CDR3 length is 14 residues.

V usage is TRBV7-9 and J usage is TRBJ1-4, with a weak D call TRBD1 (5 bases). Germline V gives CDR1 SEHNR, CDR2 FQNEAQ (reference sequence). Trimming took off 5 bases at V and 11 bases at J, with 15 bases between the two ends. This CDR3 region has 13 residues. Here the CDR3 reads CASSPGRNGKLFF. The DNA of the CDR3 is TGTGCCAGCAGCCCGGGACGAAACGGGAAACTGTTTTTT.

This clonotype was observed a few times. The rearrangement joins TRBV19 to TRBJ2-1; 9 bases align to TRBD2. Germline assignment: CDR1 LNHDA and CDR2 SQIVND (reference sequence). The CDR3 runs to 19 residues. V lost 3 bases to trimming and J lost 0 bases; unmatched junction nucleotides: 12. CDR3 amino acids: CASSIWGSSGDLSYNEQFF. Written as DNA, the CDR3 is TGTGCCAGTAGTATCTGGGGCTCTAGCGGGGATCTCTCCTACAATGAGCAGTTCTTC.